This is a list of T cell receptor beta chains from one sample in a study of T cell repertoires in cytomegalovirus infection. MiXCR was run by TCRdb on the reads, yielding one entry per CDR3 protein. The profile shows around 120,000 distinct CDR3 sequences, over 40% of them singletons. Antigen specificity for these receptors is unknown. This sample comprised CD8+ T cells from cultured PBMCs, obtained from culture after CMV antigen stimulation. These receptor sequences come from a human donor in good health (CMV status not recorded). Some clones in this sample may be carry-over from other donors' samples. Each CDR3 is given with its conserved first and last residue. The D gene is left open where the match is weak. Size tells how often a clone was seen (once, few, many) or the class of an expanded clone, and some rows leave it out.

>.|.|TRBJ2-1|TRBV27
CASSFGGRGNEQFF
TGTGCCAGCAGTTTCGGGGGACGTGGCAATGAGCAGTTCTTC
>.|.|TRBJ2-7|TRBV27
CASSLTGTMYEQYF
TGTGCCAGCAGTTTGACCGGGACCATGTACGAGCAGTACTTC
>.|TRBD2|TRBJ2-1|TRBV25-1
CASTAGGYNEQFF
TGTGCCAGCACGGCGGGAGGGTACAATGAGCAGTTCTTC
>.|.|TRBJ1-5|TRBV7-8
CASSLPPAYSNQPQHF
TGTGCCAGCAGCCTCCCCCCAGCGTATAGCAATCAGCCCCAGCATTTT
>.|.|TRBJ2-5|TRBV2
CASRRDENQETQYF
TGTGCCAGCAGGAGAGACGAGAACCAAGAGACCCAGTACTTC
>.|.|TRBJ2-7|TRBV5-6
CASSFRDNAVEQYF
TGTGCCAGCAGCTTCCGGGACAACGCCGTCGAGCAGTACTTC
>few|TRBD2|TRBJ2-7|TRBV7-4
CASSSGGSYEQYF
TGTGCCAGCAGCTCGGGGGGGAGCTACGAGCAGTACTTC
>.|.|TRBJ2-1|TRBV6-6
CASSLGVRNEQFF
TGTGCCAGCAGTTTGGGTGTGCGCAATGAGCAGTTCTTC
>.|TRBD2|TRBJ2-1|TRBV7-8
CASSATSEVAGGLYNEQFF
TGTGCCAGCAGCGCTACCTCGGAAGTGGCGGGGGGCCTATACAATGAGCAGTTCTTC
>few|.|TRBJ2-1|TRBV20-1
CSASASVSSYNEQFF
TGCAGTGCTAGCGCTAGTGTCAGCTCCTACAATGAGCAGTTCTTC
>.|TRBD1|TRBJ1-6|TRBV12-3/TRBV12-4
CASSLKGQFYNSPLHF
TGTGCCAGCAGTTTAAAGGGACAGTTCTATAATTCACCCCTCCACTTT
>.|.|TRBJ1-2|TRBV4-1
CASSQGVRVDYGYTF
TGCGCCAGCAGCCAAGGTGTCAGGGTCGACTATGGCTACACCTTC
>.|.|TRBJ2-7|TRBV7-6
CASSPGPSSYEQYF
TGTGCCAGCAGCCCCGGTCCCAGCTCCTACGAGCAGTACTTC
>.|.|TRBJ1-5|TRBV7-8
CASSFPGPTVGPQHF
TGTGCCAGCAGCTTTCCGGGACCGACGGTTGGGCCCCAGCATTTT
>many|.|TRBJ2-3|TRBV7-8
CASSLELAVTDTQYF
TGTGCCAGCAGCTTAGAATTAGCGGTCACAGATACGCAGTATTTT
>once|TRBD2|TRBJ2-1|TRBV6-2/TRBV6-3
CASSYLRGDHNEQFF
TGTGCCAGCAGTTACTTGCGGGGGGATCACAATGAGCAGTTCTTC
>.|.|TRBJ2-7|TRBV9
CASSSSSGSVEQYF
TGTGCCAGCAGCTCCTCCTCCGGTTCCGTGGAGCAGTACTTC
>.|.|TRBJ1-5|TRBV12-3/TRBV12-4
CASSFKPGPNQPQHF
TGTGCCAGCAGTTTTAAACCGGGTCCTAATCAGCCCCAGCATTTT
>medium-sized|.|TRBJ2-3|TRBV7-8
CASSSYSTDTQYF
TGTGCCAGCAGCTCCTACAGCACAGATACGCAGTATTTT
>.|TRBD1|TRBJ2-1|TRBV7-8
CASSLAQGAWNEQFF
TGTGCCAGCAGCTTAGCGCAGGGGGCTTGGAATGAGCAGTTCTTC
>.|.|TRBJ2-7|TRBV5-1
CASSLKAGTVYEQYF
TGCGCCAGCAGCTTGAAGGCAGGGACGGTCTACGAGCAGTACTTC
>few|TRBD2|TRBJ2-3|TRBV2
CASSEYPYTGGASDTQYF
TGTGCCAGCAGTGAATACCCCTATACCGGGGGGGCCTCGGATACGCAGTATTTT
>.|TRBD1|TRBJ1-2|TRBV27
CASSRDRGAGYTF
TGTGCCAGCAGCCGGGACAGGGGGGCGGGCTACACCTTC
>.|TRBD1|TRBJ2-3|TRBV7-4
CASSLPLLGQGSTDTQYF
TGTGCCAGCAGCCTACCCCTACTAGGACAGGGGAGCACAGATACGCAGTATTTT
>.|TRBD2|TRBJ2-1|TRBV5-4
CASSLGELGLAGNEQFF
TGTGCCAGCAGCTTGGGAGAATTGGGACTAGCGGGAAATGAGCAGTTCTTC
>.|.|TRBJ1-1|TRBV3-1
CASSQAGKIGLRVTEAFF
TGTGCCAGCAGCCAAGCAGGGAAAATAGGATTACGGGTCACTGAAGCTTTCTTT
>.|TRBD1|TRBJ2-2|TRBV15
CATSRDLGDRVTGELFF
TGTGCCACCAGCAGAGATCTGGGGGACAGGGTGACCGGGGAGCTGTTTTTT
>.|.|TRBJ2-7|TRBV7-9
CASSSTGGTGLSEQYF
TGTGCCAGCAGCTCCACCGGGGGGACAGGTCTTTCGGAGCAGTACTTC
>few|.|TRBJ2-3|TRBV6-5
CASSYGQPTDTQYF
TGTGCCAGCAGTTACGGACAGCCTACAGATACGCAGTATTTT
>.|.|TRBJ2-7|TRBV27
CASSSSRDLYKQYF
TGTGCCAGCAGTTCCTCACGGGACTTGTACAAGCAGTACTTC
>.|TRBD1|TRBJ1-2|TRBV7-2
CASSSRTGGVGYGYTF
TGTGCCAGCAGCTCACGGACAGGGGGCGTAGGCTATGGCTACACCTTC
>.|.|TRBJ1-5|TRBV28
CASSFSQGGWNQPQHF
TGTGCCAGCAGTTTTTCACAGGGTGGGTGGAATCAGCCCCAGCATTTT
>.|.|TRBJ1-1|TRBV4-1
CASSQDPLPMNTEAFF
TGCGCCAGCAGCCAAGACCCGTTACCCATGAACACTGAAGCTTTCTTT
>many|.|TRBJ2-2|TRBV2
CASSEGWTTNTGELFF
TGTGCCAGCAGTGAAGGGTGGACTACGAACACCGGGGAGCTGTTTTTT
>few|.|TRBJ2-7|TRBV7-9
CASSRLPAGGDEQYF
TGTGCCAGCAGCCGCCTCCCGGCTGGAGGGGACGAGCAGTACTTC
>few|.|TRBJ2-7|TRBV6-5
CASSYLALHYEQYF
TGTGCCAGCAGTTACCTGGCCTTACACTACGAGCAGTACTTC
>many|.|TRBJ2-5|TRBV7-2
CASTGPEDTQETQYF
TGTGCCAGCACCGGCCCAGAGGACACACAAGAGACCCAGTACTTC
>many|.|TRBJ1-1|TRBV12-3/TRBV12-4
CASSLSPNTEAFF
TGTGCCAGCAGTTTATCCCCCAACACTGAAGCTTTCTTT
>few|.|TRBJ2-3|TRBV7-6
CASSTGVGTDTQYF
TGTGCCAGCAGCACTGGGGTGGGCACAGATACGCAGTATTTT
>.|.|TRBJ2-7|TRBV4-1
CASKPGRSSYEQYF
TGCGCCAGCAAGCCGGGACGGAGCTCCTACGAGCAGTACTTC
>.|.|TRBJ2-5|TRBV7-1
CASSPLTGEETQYF
TGTGCCAGCAGCCCGTTGACCGGTGAAGAGACCCAGTACTTC
>.|.|TRBJ2-1|TRBV6-1
CASSEARGGSYNEQFF
TGTGCCAGCAGTGAAGCGAGGGGCGGATCCTACAATGAGCAGTTCTTC
>few|.|TRBJ1-2|TRBV29-1
CSVEFRPYGYTF
TGCAGCGTTGAATTTCGGCCTTATGGCTACACCTTC
>once|TRBD1|TRBJ1-5|TRBV19
CASSIRQGVLSNQPQHF
TGTGCCAGTAGTATAAGACAGGGTGTTTTAAGCAATCAGCCCCAGCATTTT
>.|.|TRBJ2-6|TRBV2
CASIGQESSGANVLTF
TGTGCCAGCATAGGCCAGGAGAGCTCTGGGGCCAACGTCCTGACTTTC
>few|TRBD1|TRBJ2-2|TRBV6-5
CASRVTGGRTGELFF
TGTGCCAGCAGGGTAACAGGGGGCCGGACCGGGGAGCTGTTTTTT
>few|.|TRBJ1-1|TRBV12-3/TRBV12-4
CASSGAGPNTEAFF
TGTGCCAGCAGTGGGGCAGGGCCGAACACTGAAGCTTTCTTT
>.|.|TRBJ1-4|TRBV7-9
CASSLSATINEKLFF
TGTGCCAGCAGCTTGTCGGCCACGATTAATGAAAAACTGTTTTTT
>few|.|TRBJ2-3|TRBV11-2
CASSLVGGAGADTQYF
TGTGCCAGCAGCTTAGTGGGGGGGGCCGGGGCAGATACGCAGTATTTT
>many|TRBD2|TRBJ2-5|TRBV7-2
CASSSRLRSTSGGAKETQYF
TGTGCCAGCAGCTCCCGACTAAGGTCCACTAGCGGGGGGGCCAAAGAGACCCAGTACTTC